Listed here is a single TCR beta chain. This entry comes from a study of CD8 T cells in Susac syndrome. This CDR3 region has 15 residues. V shed 5 bases and J shed 4 bases, with 14 bases lying between them. With random hexamers, reverse transcription was performed on about 0.45 to 1 ug of RNA. By means of immunoSEQ multiplex PCR, TCR beta CDR3 spanning 54 Vbeta and 13 Jbeta underwent amplification. A single record per CDR3 protein comes from TCRdb applying MiXCR to the immunoSEQ multiplex PCR reads. The sample holds 200,000 to 300,000 distinct CDR3 sequences, almost 97% seen once. This sequence originates from a human donor with Susac syndrome. The V and J genes are TRBV12-3 or TRBV12-4 and TRBJ1-4; D uncertain. Sequencing was performed on CD4+ T cells from PBMCs. CDR3 sequence: CASSPWGLLNEKLFF. The DNA for the CDR3 is TGTGCCAGCAGTCCTTGGGGTCTCCTTAATGAAAAACTGTTTTTT.